This is a list of T cell receptor beta chains from one sample in a study of CD8 T cells in ankylosing spondylitis. TCRdb itself ran the 5' RACE reads through MiXCR, one entry per CDR3 protein. The sample has over 100,000 distinct CDR3 sequences, roughly 7.3% seen once. The sample was blood, either unsorted or a sorted T cell fraction (not recorded which). The source is a male donor with ankylosing spondylitis or in good health (not recorded which). CDR3s include the opening cysteine and the closing phenylalanine or tryptophan. A D gene is named only where the DNA matches it firmly. Rows give clone size only sometimes, using once, few, many, or a class for an expanded clone.

many	TRBV20-1	TRBD1	TRBJ1-5	TGCAGTGCTAGAGATTCAAGAGGGGGCAGCAATCAGCCCCAGCATTTT	CSARDSRGGSNQPQHF
many	TRBV20-1	TRBD2	TRBJ2-5	TGCAGTGCTCCCGGACTAGCGGGCACGGGCCAAGAGACCCAGTACTTC	CSAPGLAGTGQETQYF
many	TRBV20-1	TRBD2	TRBJ2-3	TGCAGTGCTAGCGGCGGGAGGCTAACAGATACGCAGTATTTT	CSASGGRLTDTQYF
many	TRBV12-3/TRBV12-4	NA	TRBJ1-6	TGTGCCAGCAGTCCCATCTTGGAAGGAACCCTCCACTTT	CASSPILEGTLHF
many	TRBV5-1	NA	TRBJ2-2	TGCGCCAGCAGCTTGGCGCCCGGGACACAGAACACCGGGGAGCTGTTTTTT	CASSLAPGTQNTGELFF
many	TRBV20-1	TRBD1	TRBJ1-6	TGCAGTGCCCCTCCCCGACAGGGAATCAATTCACCCCTCCACTTT	CSAPPRQGINSPLHF
many	TRBV10-3	NA	TRBJ1-5	TGTGCCATCAGTAGGGACGGTAATCAGCCCCAGCATTTT	CAISRDGNQPQHF
many	TRBV29-1	NA	TRBJ2-5	TGCAGCGTTGCCGGGATATCACTTCAAGAGACCCAGTACTTC	CSVAGISLQETQYF
many	TRBV20-1	NA	TRBJ2-1	TGCAGTGCCCTCAGGTTCTATACTGTGTCCAATGAGCAGTTCTTC	CSALRFYTVSNEQFF
many	TRBV6-1	TRBD1	TRBJ2-1	TGTGCCAGCAGTACCGGGGACAGGGCTTATGAGCAGTTCTTC	CASSTGDRAYEQFF
few	TRBV2	NA	TRBJ1-1	TGTGCCAGGAATGCGGGAGGGAGGGACACTGAAGCTTTCTTT	CARNAGGRDTEAFF
many	TRBV20-1	NA	TRBJ1-5	TGCAGTGCTGGCGCCAGCAATCAGCCCCAGCATTTT	CSAGASNQPQHF
many	TRBV29-1	NA	TRBJ2-1	TGCAGCACCGAGGTTGCACTTGAGCAGTTCTTC	CSTEVALEQFF
once	TRBV9	NA	TRBJ2-4	TGTGCCAGCAGCGCCAGTACAGGAACCAAAAACATTCAGTACTTC	CASSASTGTKNIQYF
few	TRBV29-1	TRBD1	TRBJ1-2	TGCAGCGTTGGAACGGACAGGGACGTCTTGGGCTACACCTTC	CSVGTDRDVLGYTF
many	TRBV28	NA	TRBJ1-1	TGTGCCAGCAGTTTATTAAGTCCCAAACACACTGAAGCTTTCTTT	CASSLLSPKHTEAFF
many	TRBV10-3	TRBD1	TRBJ2-7	TGTGCCATCAGTGAAACAGGGGGGACGTACGAGCAGTACTTC	CAISETGGTYEQYF
many	TRBV29-1	NA	TRBJ2-4	TGCAGCGTTGGTTTGATAGCCAAAAACATTCAGTACTTC	CSVGLIAKNIQYF
NA	TRBV12-3/TRBV12-4	NA	TRBJ2-5	TGTGCCAGCAGTTTAGACCCCGGCGTCCAAGAGACCCAGTACTTC	CASSLDPGVQETQYF
many	TRBV10-2	NA	TRBJ2-6	TGCGCCGTCAGGCCCTCTGGGGCCAACGTCCTGACTTTC	CAVRPSGANVLTF
many	TRBV7-2	NA	TRBJ2-7	TGTGCCAGCAGCACGCTACTCGGCTCCTACGAGCAGTACTTC	CASSTLLGSYEQYF
many	TRBV29-1	NA	TRBJ2-2	TGCAGCGTCCAATCGGGGCTCAACACCGGGGAGCTGTTTTTT	CSVQSGLNTGELFF
NA	TRBV5-1	NA	TRBJ2-5	TGCGCCAGCAATGATGGAGGGGACGGACAGACCCAGTACTTC	CASNDGGDGQTQYF
many	TRBV18	TRBD1	TRBJ1-2	TGTGCCAGCTCACCAGCATCACAGGGGCGAGACTATGGCTACACCTTC	CASSPASQGRDYGYTF
many	TRBV5-1	NA	TRBJ1-1	TGCGCCAGCAGCTTGGATGTGAACACTGAAGCTTTCTTT	CASSLDVNTEAFF
many	TRBV20-1	TRBD2	TRBJ2-2	TGCAGTGCTTACCCCGGGACTAGCAACACCGGGGAGCTGTTTTTT	CSAYPGTSNTGELFF
many	TRBV5-1	TRBD2	TRBJ2-1	TGCGCCAGCAGCCCTAGCGGGAGCTCCTACAATGAGCAGTTCTTC	CASSPSGSSYNEQFF
many	TRBV18	NA	TRBJ2-3	TGTGCCAGCTCACCAATCCCCGGGCGGGATACGCAGTATTTT	CASSPIPGRDTQYF
many	TRBV12-3/TRBV12-4	NA	TRBJ2-7	TGTGCCAGCAGTTTTGGGAATTACGAGCAGTACTTC	CASSFGNYEQYF
many	TRBV12-3/TRBV12-4	TRBD2	TRBJ2-2	TGTGCCAGCAGTTCGGGACTAGCGGTAACGACGAACACCGGGGAGCTGTTTTTT	CASSSGLAVTTNTGELFF
many	TRBV4-1	NA	TRBJ2-2	TGCGCCAGCACCCACAGAGCGGCCAGTACTATCCCCGGGGAGCTGTTTTTT	CASTHRAASTIPGELFF
few	TRBV7-2	NA	TRBJ2-7	TGTGCCAGCAGCCCTCCCAGGCACGAGCAGTACTTC	CASSPPRHEQYF
many	TRBV25-1	NA	TRBJ2-5	TGTGCCAGCAGTTGGGGAAATTTCCAAGAGACCCAGTACTTC	CASSWGNFQETQYF
NA	TRBV3-1	TRBD1	TRBJ1-2	TGTGCCTCCTGCCAAGAGTCGAGGGACAGGGGGCCGGGGGGCTACACCTTC	CASCQESRDRGPGGYTF
many	TRBV12-3/TRBV12-4	TRBD1	TRBJ2-7	TGTGCCAGCAGCCGAGACAGGGGAGGTTCCTACGAGCAGTACTTC	CASSRDRGGSYEQYF
many	TRBV5-1	NA	TRBJ2-7	TGCGCCAGCAGCCCTACCGGGACCAACCCCTACGAGCAGTACTTC	CASSPTGTNPYEQYF
many	TRBV11-2	NA	TRBJ2-3	TGTGCCAGCAGGCTTCCACCATCGGCGGGGGCAGCAGATACGCAGTATTTT	CASRLPPSAGAADTQYF
many	TRBV21-1	NA	TRBJ1-2	TGTGCCAGCAGCACGGTATATGGCTACACCTTC	CASSTVYGYTF